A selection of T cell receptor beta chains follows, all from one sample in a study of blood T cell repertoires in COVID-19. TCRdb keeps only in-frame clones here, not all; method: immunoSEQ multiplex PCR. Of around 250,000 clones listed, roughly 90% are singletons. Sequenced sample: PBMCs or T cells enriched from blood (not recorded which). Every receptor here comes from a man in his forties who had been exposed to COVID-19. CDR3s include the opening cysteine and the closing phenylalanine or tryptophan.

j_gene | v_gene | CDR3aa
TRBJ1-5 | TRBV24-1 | CATATGGARNNQPQHF
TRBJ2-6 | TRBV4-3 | CASSADEGFVGANVLTF
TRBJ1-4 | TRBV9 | CASSYTGTGTNEKLFF
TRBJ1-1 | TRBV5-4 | CASSKGQGTEAFF
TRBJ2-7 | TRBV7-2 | CASSHPSAEQYF
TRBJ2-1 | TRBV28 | CASSLSQGVGYNEQFF
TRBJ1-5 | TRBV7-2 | CASSLVVGEGQPQHF
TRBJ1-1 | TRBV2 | CASSSNTEAFF
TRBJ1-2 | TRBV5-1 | CASSFAAGTNYGYTF
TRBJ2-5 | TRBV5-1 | CASSSGSSGGRETQYF
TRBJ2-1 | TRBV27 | CAETNEQFF
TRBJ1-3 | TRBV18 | CASSPTDSSGNTIYF
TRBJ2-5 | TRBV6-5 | CASSYHGTSGQETQYF
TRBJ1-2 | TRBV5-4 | CASSLGTSSFLSNYGYTF
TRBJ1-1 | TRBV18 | CASSPPTGIGAMNTEAFF
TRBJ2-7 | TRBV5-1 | CASSPTAPGQGSYEQYF
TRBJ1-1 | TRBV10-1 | CASSESIMEVPAFF
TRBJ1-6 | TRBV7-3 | CASSPSEGSPLHF
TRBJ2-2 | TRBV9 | CASSVDLYGELFF
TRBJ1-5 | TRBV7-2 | CASSLDSAINQPQHF
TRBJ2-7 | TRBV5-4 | CASSWGLAGSSYEQYF
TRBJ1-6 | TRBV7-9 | CASSLGGHNSPLHF
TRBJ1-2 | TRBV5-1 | CASSLTTGNGVGYTF